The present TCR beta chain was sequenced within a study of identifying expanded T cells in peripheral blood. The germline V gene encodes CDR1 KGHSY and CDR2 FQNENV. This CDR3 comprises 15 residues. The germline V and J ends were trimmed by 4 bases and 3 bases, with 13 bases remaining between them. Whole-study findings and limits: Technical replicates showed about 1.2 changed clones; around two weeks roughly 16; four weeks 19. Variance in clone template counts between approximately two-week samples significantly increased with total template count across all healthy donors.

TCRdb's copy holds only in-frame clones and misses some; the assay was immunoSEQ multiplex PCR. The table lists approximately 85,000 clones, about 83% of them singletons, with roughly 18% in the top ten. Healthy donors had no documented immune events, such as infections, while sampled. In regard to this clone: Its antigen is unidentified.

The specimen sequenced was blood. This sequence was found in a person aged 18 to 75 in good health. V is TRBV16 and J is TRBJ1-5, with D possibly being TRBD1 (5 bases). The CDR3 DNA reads TGTGCCAGCAGCCCGGGGGGGGAGGCCAATCAGCCCCAGCATTTT. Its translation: CASSPGGEANQPQHF. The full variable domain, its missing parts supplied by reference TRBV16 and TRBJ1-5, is GEEVAQTPKHLVRGEGQKAKLYCAPIKGHSYVFWYQQVLKNEFKFLISFQNENVFDETGMPKERFSAKCLPNSPCSLEIQATKLEDSAVYFCASSPGGEANQPQHFGDGTRLSIL.